Listed here is a single T cell receptor (beta chain). The antigen is not known. Investigators divided CD4+ cells into CD45RA+ naive and CD45RA-negative memory subsets. The germline V and J ends were trimmed by 2 bases and 8 bases, with 19 bases remaining between them. Germline V gene data show CDR1 as GTSNPN and CDR2 as SVGIG (reference sequence). The CDR3 has 15 amino acids. The source of the sample is a study of shared clonotypes between healthy human individuals. Study details: CD4 naive cells filled three plates per donor, CD4 memory three, CD8 naive two and CD8 memory one.

This table comes from immunoSEQ multiplex PCR, and its TCRdb copy is limited to in-frame clones, with some not included. This repertoire shows about 2.4 million clones, roughly 93% found once; its top ten account for about 0.38%. Study-level results: Generally, naive subsets came out with larger estimated richness than memory subsets.

This TCR came from a man aged 18 to 30 in good health. Some clones in this sample may be carry-over from other donors' samples. Specimen: naive CD4+ T cells from PBMCs. Subset indicated: CD45RA+ positively selected. The chain uses TRBV30 and TRBJ1-3; the D gene is possibly TRBD1 (6 bases). CDR3 protein: CAWSIGGSEGDTIYF. The DNA for the CDR3 is TGTGCCTGGAGTATTGGAGGGAGTGAGGGGGACACCATATATTTT.